One and the same sample provided the 20 T cell receptor beta chains below, sequenced in a study of cytomegalovirus exposure and HLA in healthy donors. Using immunoSEQ multiplex PCR, the repertoire was profiled, and TCRdb retains in-frame clones only, with some absent. Of approximately 150,000 clones listed, roughly 87% are singletons. The source material was PBMCs. Source of these receptors: a man aged 18 to 30 in good health and CMV-seropositive.

The gene calls are TRBV27 and TRBJ1-6, with D possibly matching TRBD1 (6 bases). This CDR3 has 13 amino acids. Between the trimmed V and J ends, which lost 7 bases and 7 bases, there was a span of 11 bases. The germline V gene encodes CDR1 MNHEY and CDR2 SMNVEV (reference sequence). The CDR3 here is CASTAQGNSPLHF. DNA for the CDR3: TGTGCCAGCACGGCGCAGGGGAATTCACCCCTCCACTTT.

The V call is TRBV15, the J call TRBJ1-1, with D possibly TRBD1 on 6 matching bases. Per the germline V gene, CDR1 is LNHNV and CDR2 is YYDKDF (reference sequence). V dropped 5 bases and J dropped 3 bases, with 10 bases sitting between them. This CDR3 comprises 13 residues. The DNA of the CDR3 is TGTGCCACCAGCCCTCCAGGGGACACTGAAGCTTTCTTT. Its translation is CATSPPGDTEAFF.

The chain employs TRBV25-1 and TRBJ2-7, with 12 bases that match TRBD2. CDR1 is MGHDK and CDR2 is SYGVNS in the germline V gene. The CDR3 contains 18 residues. V lost 5 bases, J lost 0 bases, and 11 bases stayed unmatched. The CDR3: CASSQKGTSGRSSYEQYF. For the CDR3, the DNA is TGTGCCAGCAGTCAAAAGGGGACTAGCGGGCGCAGCTCCTACGAGCAGTACTTC.

The chain links TRBV7-8 to TRBJ1-5; no clear D. Per germline, CDR1 SGHVS and CDR2 FQNEAQ. V lost 4 bases and J 4 bases, leaving 8 bases between the germline ends. This CDR3 has 13 residues. The CDR3 DNA reads as TGTGCCAGCAGCTCGCAGTTGAATCAGCCCCAGCATTTT. It yields the protein CASSSQLNQPQHF.

Here the CDR3 DNA reads TGTGCCAGCAGTATCACTGATAACAATGAGCAGTTCTTC. This codes for CASSITDNNEQFF. The V call is TRBV27, the J call TRBJ2-1; D not certain. Germline V CDR1 and CDR2: MNHEY, SMNVEV (reference sequence). The V gene lost 5 bases and the J gene lost 5 bases, with 10 bases spanning the gap. This CDR3 region has 13 residues.

This clone has just one count. The chain carries TRBV7-8 and TRBJ1-2; possibly TRBD1 for D (5 bases). Germline CDR1 SGHVS, CDR2 FQNEAQ. Trimming removed 3 bases at V and 4 bases at J, with 12 bases between. The CDR3 runs 14 residues. DNA for the CDR3: TGTGCCAGCAGCTTTGTACCGGGGGGCTATGGCTACACCTTC. Protein sequence: CASSFVPGGYGYTF.

The chain employs TRBV6-5 and TRBJ2-1, with no clear D. The CDR3 totals 15 residues. Deletions cut 5 bases from V and 8 bases from J, with 19 bases between. CDR1 is MNHEY and CDR2 is SVGAGI in the germline V gene. Written as DNA, the CDR3 is TGTGCCAGCAGTCAATACGACTCTATGAACTATGAGCAGTTCTTC. The encoded protein is CASSQYDSMNYEQFF.

This chain joins TRBV7-9 and TRBJ2-2; 9 bases are shared with TRBD1. The CDR3 length is 16 residues. Germline assignment: CDR1 SEHNR and CDR2 FQNEAQ (reference sequence). V dropped 5 bases and J dropped 2; count of bases not matched to a gene: 6. The CDR3 DNA sequence: TGTGCCAGCAGCAGCAGGGACAGGGAAAACACCGGGGAGCTGTTTTTT. Encoded protein: CASSSRDRENTGELFF.

This clone was seen more than once but under ten times. The junction departs from the called germline gene at one end, perhaps through a read error. The J gene is TRBJ2-1, the V gene TRBV28, with 7 bases identical to TRBD2. CDR1 and CDR2 (germline): MDHEN, SYDVKM. CDR3 length: 16 residues. CDR3 amino acids: CASSPPASGSYSEQFF. For the CDR3, the DNA is TGTGCCAGCAGTCCCCCGGCTAGCGGCTCTTACAGTGAGCAGTTCTTC.

V and J are TRBV29-1 and TRBJ2-1; TRBD1 agrees at 10 bases. Per germline, CDR1 SQVTM and CDR2 ANQGSEA. The V segment lost 7 bases and the J segment 6 bases; nucleotides outside the gene matches: 6. The CDR3 has 13 amino acids. CDR3 residues: CSAPRTGGNEQFF. The CDR3 region has the DNA TGCAGCGCCCCGCGGACAGGGGGCAATGAGCAGTTCTTC.

The chain couples TRBV6-1 to TRBJ2-2; D remains ambiguous. With 6 bases removed from V and 1 base from J, the gap between germline ends came to 9 bases. The germline V gene has CDR1 MNHNS and CDR2 SASEGT. The CDR3 is made up of 14 amino acids. The CDR3 protein is CASRARVNTGELFF. The CDR3 DNA follows: TGTGCCAGCAGAGCCCGGGTGAACACCGGGGAGCTGTTTTTT.

V and J are TRBV7-3 and TRBJ2-3; TRBD2 agrees at 9 bases. Germline V gives CDR1 SGHTA, CDR2 FQGTGA. The CDR3 spans 14 residues. V shed 2 bases, J shed 5 bases, and the junction held 2 bases outside the gene matches. The CDR3 loop is CASSLAGGLDTQYF. The CDR3, as DNA: TGTGCCAGCAGCTTAGCGGGGGGGCTAGATACGCAGTATTTT.

As concerns this clone: The same CDR3 is also encoded by other DNA sequences in this sample. The rearrangement joins TRBV28 to TRBJ2-7; D is uncertain. The germline V gene has CDR1 MDHEN and CDR2 SYDVKM. V was trimmed by 5 bases and J by 4 bases, leaving 6 bases between them. CDR3 length: 11 residues. CDR3 protein: CASSPFYEQYF. The CDR3 nucleotides read TGTGCCAGCAGTCCCTTTTACGAGCAGTACTTC.

The rearrangement joins TRBV5-1 to TRBJ2-1; D ambiguous. Germline V gene sequence: CDR1 SGHRS, CDR2 YFSETQ. The CDR3 length is 16 residues. Between the trimmed V and J ends, which lost 2 bases and 4 bases, there was a span of 16 bases. The CDR3 DNA reads TGCGCCAGCAGCTTCCTCGGTCCCAACTTGTACAATGAGCAGTTCTTC. As protein: CASSFLGPNLYNEQFF.

This sequence joins TRBV19 and TRBJ2-5; 11 bases map to TRBD2. After removal of 3 bases from V and 1 base from J, the junction contained 1 base not matched to a gene. Germline CDR1 LNHDA, CDR2 SQIVND (reference sequence). CDR3 length equals 15 residues. CDR3 in amino acids: CASSITSGGQETQYF. The CDR3 region has the DNA TGTGCCAGTAGTATTACTAGCGGGGGCCAAGAGACCCAGTACTTC. Full variable domain (missing parts from reference TRBV19 and TRBJ2-5): DGGITQSPKYLFRKEGQNVTLSCEQNLNHDAMYWYRQDPGQGLRLIYYSQIVNDFQKGDIAEGYSVSREKKESFPLTVTSAQKNPTAFYLCASSITSGGQETQYFGPGTRLLVL.

The CDR3 loop reads CASSLSGGSYEQYF. CDR3 sequence (DNA): TGTGCCAGCAGTTTGTCGGGTGGGTCCTACGAGCAGTACTTC. The rearrangement uses TRBV27 and TRBJ2-7; D unresolved. V was cut by 3 bases and J by 1 base, with 10 bases left in between. Germline CDR1 is MNHEY and CDR2 is SMNVEV (reference sequence). The CDR3 is made up of 14 amino acids.

The chain recombines TRBV28 with TRBJ1-5; the match to TRBD1 covers 7 bases. V lost 6 bases to trimming and J lost 0 bases; unmatched junction nucleotides: 5. CDR1 is MDHEN and CDR2 is SYDVKM in the germline V gene. This CDR3 comprises 15 residues. The CDR3 nucleotides read TGTGCCAGCAGATGGGACAGAAATAGCAATCAGCCCCAGCATTTT. Amino acid sequence: CASRWDRNSNQPQHF.

V usage is TRBV4-1 and J usage is TRBJ2-7, with TRBD1 as a possible D gene (5 bases). CDR1 and CDR2 from the germline V gene are MGHRA and YSYEKL. Trimming removed 5 bases from V and 3 bases from J, with 8 bases in between. The CDR3 spans 12 residues. The CDR3 reads CASSLDSYEQYF. CDR3 coding DNA: TGCGCCAGCAGCTTAGACAGCTACGAGCAGTACTTC.

This clone occurred a few times. The V call is TRBV11-2, the J call TRBJ1-4, with a possible D match to TRBD1 (6 bases). V lost 4 bases and J 7 bases, leaving 13 bases between the germline ends. Germline V CDR1 and CDR2: SGHAT, FQNNGV. CDR3 size: 14 residues. In nucleotides, the CDR3 is TGTGCCAGCAGCTCACAGGGCGGAGGTGAAAAACTGTTTTTT. This encodes CASSSQGGGEKLFF.

J is TRBJ1-6 and V is TRBV6-5; 10 bases are shared with TRBD1. The CDR3 consists of 15 residues. Trimming cost V 6 bases and J 7 bases; bases outside gene matches: 6. Germline CDR1 is MNHEY and CDR2 is SVGAGI. DNA of the CDR3: TGTGCCAGCAGGGCCCCGACAGGGGGCAATTCACCCCTCCACTTT. This codes for CASRAPTGGNSPLHF.